These T cell receptor beta chains were read from a single sample in a study of PD-1 blockade in classical Hodgkin lymphoma. Sequencing was performed with immunoSEQ multiplex PCR; in TCRdb, only in-frame clones are kept and a portion is missing. The data hold 100,000 or so clones, with approximately 89% observed a single time. The sequencing used peripheral blood mononuclear cells (PBMCs), collected before the fourth cycle of nivolumab. The receptors stem from a human donor with classical Hodgkin lymphoma. Both conserved end residues are part of each CDR3. A D gene is named only where the DNA matches it firmly. Rows give clone size only sometimes, using once, few, many, or a class for an expanded clone.

d_call	v_call	j_call	clone_size	cdr3_aa	cdr3_nt
NA	TRBV7-9	TRBJ2-6	NA	CASSREDDSSGANVLTF	TGTGCCAGCAGCAGAGAGGACGACAGCTCTGGGGCCAACGTCCTGACTTTC
TRBD1	TRBV6-5	TRBJ1-5	once	CASSSQQGQPQHF	TGTGCCAGCAGTTCCCAACAGGGGCAGCCCCAGCATTTT
TRBD1	TRBV27	TRBJ2-7	NA	CTSSLGQSSYEQYF	TGTACCAGCAGTTTGGGACAGAGCTCCTACGAGCAGTACTTC
TRBD1	TRBV30	TRBJ2-7	NA	CAWSLGGGQGLYEQYF	TGTGCCTGGAGTCTAGGAGGGGGACAGGGCCTATACGAGCAGTACTTC
NA	TRBV30	TRBJ1-4	NA	CAWSKQDLGGLFF	TGTGCCTGGAGTAAACAGGATTTGGGAGGACTGTTTTTT
TRBD2	TRBV13	TRBJ2-2	NA	CASSFETSGRAITGELFF	TGTGCCAGCAGCTTCGAGACTAGCGGGAGGGCGATCACCGGGGAGCTGTTTTTT
TRBD2	TRBV5-1	TRBJ2-2	NA	CASSSAVAGADTGELFF	TGCGCCAGCAGCTCCGCGGTAGCGGGAGCGGACACCGGGGAGCTGTTTTTT
TRBD2	TRBV7-8	TRBJ2-7	NA	CASSLLAGSYEQYF	TGTGCCAGCAGCTTACTAGCGGGATCCTACGAGCAGTACTTC
TRBD2	TRBV30	TRBJ2-3	NA	CAWSVSASGTDTQYF	TGTGCCTGGAGTGTATCGGCTAGCGGAACAGATACGCAGTATTTT
NA	TRBV21-1	TRBJ1-5	NA	CASSPGTGWANQPQHF	TGTGCCAGCAGCCCCGGGACAGGGTGGGCGAATCAGCCCCAGCATTTT
NA	TRBV28	TRBJ1-2	NA	CASSLDTYGYTF	TGTGCCAGCAGTTTGGATACCTATGGCTACACCTTC
TRBD2	TRBV5-1	TRBJ2-3	NA	CASNLGLADADTQYF	TGCGCCAGCAACCTGGGACTAGCGGACGCGGATACGCAGTATTTT